Shown below are 21 T cell receptor beta chains from a single sample sequenced in a study of T cells in Graves' hyperthyroidism and ophthalmopathy. The CDR3 regions of TCR beta were amplified from RNA transcripts. A first-round RT-PCR of the TCR CDR3 used the HTBI primer set. MiXCR, run by TCRdb on the multiplex PCR reads, gives a single entry per CDR3 protein. This table has around 560,000 distinct CDR3 sequences, 15% to 20% appearing once. Sequenced input: blood. The receptors originated from a woman aged 18 to 35 with Graves' hyperthyroidism.

This clonotype has more than one count but fewer than ten. This chain connects TRBV27 to TRBJ1-1, with no clear D. Trimming pared 4 bases from V and 5 bases from J, leaving 20 bases between. Germline CDR1 and CDR2: MNHEY and SMNVEV (reference sequence). The CDR3 has 16 amino acids. The CDR3 loop is CASSSPLRQAPTEAFF. The CDR3 bases are TGTGCCAGCAGTTCTCCCCTCCGGCAGGCCCCAACTGAAGCTTTCTTT.

This clonotype was counted many times. For the CDR3, the DNA is TGTGCCAGCAGCCAAGCCGGGACAGGGCCTTCCTACGAGCAGTACTTC. Translating gives CASSQAGTGPSYEQYF. The rearrangement joins TRBV14 to TRBJ2-7; 9 nucleotides align to TRBD1. Germline trimming cut 1 base from V and 1 base from J; bases unmatched to any gene: 5. In germline, CDR1 is SGHDN, CDR2 FVKESK. This CDR3 contains 16 residues.

The chain combines TRBV15 with TRBJ2-2, with 9 bases aligning to TRBD2. The CDR3 has 15 amino acids. J gave up 8 bases and V 0 bases, and 4 bases lay outside the gene matches. CDR1 is LNHNV, CDR2 YYDKDF, per germline (reference sequence). The chain's CDR3 is CATSRDLSGRGELFF. The DNA for the CDR3 is TGTGCCACCAGCAGAGACCTCAGCGGGAGGGGGGAGCTGTTTTTT.

This chain links TRBV24-1 with TRBJ2-7; possible D gene TRBD1, 5 bases. This CDR3 has 15 amino acids. Germline V lookup: CDR1 KGHDR, CDR2 SFDVKD. The germline V and J ends were trimmed by 4 bases and 0 bases, with 12 bases remaining between them. The DNA of the CDR3 is TGTGCCACCAGTGACCCGACAGAGAGCTCCTACGAGCAGTACTTC. This encodes CATSDPTESSYEQYF.

This rearrangement joins TRBV25-1 to TRBJ1-4; possibly TRBD1 for D (6 bases). This CDR3 is 17 amino acids long. CDR1 MGHDK and CDR2 SYGVNS come from the germline V gene. Trimming took off 6 bases at V and 0 bases at J, with 17 bases between the two ends. CDR3 region: CASSQRGEATTNEKLFF. DNA for the CDR3: TGTGCCAGCAGCCAAAGGGGGGAGGCCACAACTAATGAAAAACTGTTTTTT.

This clonotype was seen many times. The V and J genes are TRBV20-1 and TRBJ1-5, with D perhaps matching TRBD1 (5 bases). Germline lookup yields CDR1 DFQATT and CDR2 SNEGSKA (reference sequence). With 6 bases removed from V and 4 bases from J, the gap between germline ends came to 16 bases. The CDR3 totals 14 residues. The CDR3 DNA is TGCAGTGCCGGAACCAGGGTGGGGAATCAGCCCCAGCATTTT. It yields the protein CSAGTRVGNQPQHF.

Notes on this clonotype: A junction end diverges from the germline sequence, so it may reflect a read error. The rearrangement uses TRBV5-1 and TRBJ1-5; the D gene is possibly TRBD1 (6 bases). Germline CDR1 is SGHRS and CDR2 is YFSETQ. This CDR3 spans 10 amino acids. The DNA for the CDR3 is TGCGCCAGCAGCTTGGCCCGGACAGATTTT. Encoded protein: CASSLARTDF.

V and J are TRBV7-2 and TRBJ2-5, with D possibly being TRBD1 (5 bases). Germline loops: CDR1 SGHTA, CDR2 FQGNSA. The V and J ends lost 5 bases and 2 bases respectively, with 15 bases between them. The length of the CDR3 is 15 residues. In DNA form, the CDR3 reads TGTGCCAGCAGCCCGATAGGGGCTTTTCAAGAGACCCAGTACTTC. This sequence encodes CASSPIGAFQETQYF.

The V gene is TRBV10-3, the J gene TRBJ1-6; TRBD1 agrees at 10 bases. J gave up 0 bases and V 10 bases, and 3 bases lay outside the gene matches. The CDR3 extends over 15 amino acids. Germline V gene sequence: CDR1 ENHRY, CDR2 SYGVKD. The CDR3 here is CATGDRGSYNSPLHF. CDR3 DNA sequence: TGTGCCACCGGGGACAGGGGCTCCTATAATTCACCCCTCCACTTT.

This clonotype has only a few counts. The rearrangement joins TRBV4-3 to TRBJ2-5, with 9 bases identical to TRBD2. The CDR3 covers 17 residues. V lost 1 base and J lost 0; bases outside the gene matches: 6. Germline assignment: CDR1 LGHNA and CDR2 YSLEER. The DNA for the CDR3 is TGCGCCAGCAGCCAAGGAGGAGCGGGGGGCTACCAAGAGACCCAGTACTTC. Protein sequence: CASSQGGAGGYQETQYF.

This clonotype occurred a few times. The genes are TRBV7-2 and TRBJ2-5, with D perhaps TRBD1 (6 bases). The CDR3 extends over 14 amino acids. V was shortened by 3 bases and J by 2 bases, with 10 bases between the two germline ends. The germline gives CDR1 SGHTA, CDR2 FQGNSA. In nucleotides, the CDR3 is TGTGCCAGCAGCTTTCAGGGGTTACAAGAGACCCAGTACTTC. This translates into CASSFQGLQETQYF.

This clonotype was counted between two and nine times. The chain couples TRBV28 to TRBJ2-2, with TRBD1 matching 7 bases. CDR1 MDHEN and CDR2 SYDVKM come from the germline V gene. The CDR3 length is 15 residues. The V segment lost 6 bases and the J segment 1 base; nucleotides outside the gene matches: 5. CDR3 sequence: CASRPTGLNTGELFF. Written as DNA, the CDR3 is TGTGCCAGCAGACCGACAGGGTTGAACACCGGGGAGCTGTTTTTT.

This clonotype was observed at least ten times. The V gene is TRBV2, the J gene TRBJ2-5, with D unresolved. Trimming cost V 1 base and J 5 bases, with 5 bases left between them. This CDR3 is built from 12 residues. The germline gives CDR1 SNHLY, CDR2 FYNNEI. This chain's CDR3 is CASSEGFETQYF. CDR3 in DNA: TGTGCCAGCAGTGAAGGTTTTGAGACCCAGTACTTC. Full variable domain (outside the CDR3, taken from reference TRBV2 and TRBJ2-5): EPEVTQTPSHQVTQMGQEVILRCVPISNHLYFYWYRQILGQKVEFLVSFYNNEISEKSEIFDDQFSVERPDGSNFTLKIRSTKLEDSAMYFCASSEGFETQYFGPGTRLLVL.

This clonotype turned up a few times. The chain recombines TRBV12-3 or TRBV12-4 with TRBJ2-7; maybe TRBD2 (5 bases). The CDR3 consists of 14 residues. Deletions cut 3 bases from V and 1 base from J, with 10 bases between. The CDR3 DNA follows: TGTGCCAGCAGTTTTCGACTAAATTCCTACGAGCAGTACTTC. Encoded protein: CASSFRLNSYEQYF.

This clonotype has a handful of counts. V usage is TRBV24-1 and J usage is TRBJ2-1, with 8 positions matching TRBD1. Germline CDR1 is KGHDR and CDR2 is SFDVKD. J lost 5 bases, V lost 8 bases, and 7 bases had no gene match. This CDR3 is built from 14 residues. CDR3 in amino acids: CATTGQGAHNEQFF. Written as DNA, the CDR3 is TGTGCCACCACCGGCCAGGGGGCCCACAATGAGCAGTTCTTC.

The CDR3 nucleotides are TGTGCCATTCCGACCCCCTACGAGCAGTACTTC. This codes for CAIPTPYEQYF. The chain carries TRBV7-2 and TRBJ2-7; no definite D call. The CDR3 loop spans 11 amino acids. Per germline, CDR1 SGHTA and CDR2 FQGNSA. The V end was cut by 10 bases, the J end by 2 bases, with 9 bases between.

With respect to this clonotype: An end of the junction differs from the germline gene, which may be a read error. The V call is TRBV7-3, the J call TRBJ1-6; TRBD1 matches 7 bases. The CDR3 is 14 amino acids. Germline loops: CDR1 SGHTA, CDR2 FQGTGA. CDR3 region: CASSLTTGNSLLHF. The CDR3 nucleotides read TGTGCCAGCAGCCTGACGACAGGGAACTCACTCCTCCACTTT.

This chain connects TRBV5-1 to TRBJ2-2, with 14 bases identical to TRBD2. Trimming at V came to 5 bases and at J to 3 bases, leaving 0 bases not matched to a gene. This CDR3 region has 15 residues. Germline V gene sequence: CDR1 SGHRS, CDR2 YFSETQ. The DNA for the CDR3 is TGCGCCAGCAGGGGACTAGCGGGAGACACCGGGGAGCTGTTTTTT. Amino acids: CASRGLAGDTGELFF.

This clonotype was seen many times. The rearrangement links TRBV2 to TRBJ1-4; the D is unclear. The germline V and J ends were trimmed by 4 bases and 0 bases, with 6 bases remaining between them. The CDR3 totals 14 residues. CDR1 SNHLY and CDR2 FYNNEI come from the germline V gene. CDR3 protein: CASSGLATNEKLFF. CDR3 nucleotide sequence: TGTGCCAGCAGTGGACTTGCAACTAATGAAAAACTGTTTTTT.

This clonotype showed up many times. This chain links TRBV7-2 with TRBJ2-3, with TRBD2 matching 10 bases. With 4 bases clipped from V and 1 base from J, the junction kept 2 bases outside the gene matches. CDR3 size: 15 residues. Germline V gene sequence: CDR1 SGHTA, CDR2 FQGNSA. CDR3 loop: CASSYTSGGTDTQYF. CDR3 sequence (DNA): TGTGCCAGCAGCTACACTAGCGGGGGCACAGATACGCAGTATTTT.

This clonotype was observed a few times. The chain uses TRBV6-1 and TRBJ2-2, with D possibly being TRBD1 or TRBD2 (5 bases each). CDR3 length: 14 residues. CDR1 is MNHNS and CDR2 is SASEGT in the germline V gene. The V and J ends lost 6 bases and 8 bases respectively, with 16 bases between them. The CDR3: CASRIGTPGGELFF. The CDR3 bases are TGTGCCAGCAGAATCGGGACCCCCGGGGGGGAGCTGTTTTTT.